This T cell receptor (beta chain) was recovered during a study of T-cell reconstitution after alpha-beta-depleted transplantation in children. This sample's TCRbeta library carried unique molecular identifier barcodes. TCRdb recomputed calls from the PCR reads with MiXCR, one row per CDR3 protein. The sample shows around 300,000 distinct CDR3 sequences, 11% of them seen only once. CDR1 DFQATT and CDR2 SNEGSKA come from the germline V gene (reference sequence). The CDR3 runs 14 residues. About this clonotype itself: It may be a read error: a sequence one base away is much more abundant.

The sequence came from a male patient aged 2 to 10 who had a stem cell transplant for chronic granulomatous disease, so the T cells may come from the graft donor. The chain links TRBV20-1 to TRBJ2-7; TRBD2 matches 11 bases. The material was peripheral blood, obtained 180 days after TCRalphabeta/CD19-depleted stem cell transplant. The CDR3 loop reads CTALGLAANYEQYF. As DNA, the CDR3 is TGCACTGCTCTGGGACTAGCGGCAAACTACGAGCAGTACTTC.